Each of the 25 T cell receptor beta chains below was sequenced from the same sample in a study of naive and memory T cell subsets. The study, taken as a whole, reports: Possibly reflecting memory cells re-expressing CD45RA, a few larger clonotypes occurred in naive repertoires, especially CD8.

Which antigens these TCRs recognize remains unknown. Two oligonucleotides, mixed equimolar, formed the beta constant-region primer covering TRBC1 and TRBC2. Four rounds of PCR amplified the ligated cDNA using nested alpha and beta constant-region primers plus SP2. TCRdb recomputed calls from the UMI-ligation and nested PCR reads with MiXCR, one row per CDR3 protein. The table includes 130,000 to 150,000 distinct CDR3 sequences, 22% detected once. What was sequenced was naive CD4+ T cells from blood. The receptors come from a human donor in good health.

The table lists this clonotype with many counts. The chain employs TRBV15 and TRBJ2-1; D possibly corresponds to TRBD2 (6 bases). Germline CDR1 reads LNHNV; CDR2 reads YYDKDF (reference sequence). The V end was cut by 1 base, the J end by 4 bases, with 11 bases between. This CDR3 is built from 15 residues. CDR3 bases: TGTGCCACCAGCAGAGGACTAGATGCTTACAATGAGCAGTTCTTC. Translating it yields CATSRGLDAYNEQFF.

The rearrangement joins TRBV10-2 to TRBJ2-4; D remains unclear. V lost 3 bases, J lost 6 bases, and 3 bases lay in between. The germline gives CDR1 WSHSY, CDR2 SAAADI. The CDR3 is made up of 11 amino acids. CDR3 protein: CASSDRNIQYF. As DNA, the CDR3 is TGCGCCAGCAGTGATAGAAACATTCAGTACTTC.

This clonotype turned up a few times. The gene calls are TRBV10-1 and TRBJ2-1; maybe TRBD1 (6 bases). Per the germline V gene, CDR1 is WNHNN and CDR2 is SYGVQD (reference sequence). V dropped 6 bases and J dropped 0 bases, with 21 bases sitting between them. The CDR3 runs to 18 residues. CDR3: CASRPTGSGLSSYNEQFF. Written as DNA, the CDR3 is TGCGCCAGCAGACCGACAGGCTCAGGTTTAAGCTCCTACAATGAGCAGTTCTTC.

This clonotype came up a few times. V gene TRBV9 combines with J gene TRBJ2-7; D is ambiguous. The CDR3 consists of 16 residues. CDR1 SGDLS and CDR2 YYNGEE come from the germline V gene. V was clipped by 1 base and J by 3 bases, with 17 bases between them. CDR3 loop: CASSVPHNPHSYEQYF. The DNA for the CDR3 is TGTGCCAGCAGCGTACCGCATAACCCCCACAGCTACGAGCAGTACTTC.

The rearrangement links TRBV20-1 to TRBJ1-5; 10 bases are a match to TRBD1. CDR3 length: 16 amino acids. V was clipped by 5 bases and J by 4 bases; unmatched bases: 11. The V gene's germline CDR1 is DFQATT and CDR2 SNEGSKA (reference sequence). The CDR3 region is CSAWFRTGGPNQPQHF. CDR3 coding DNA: TGCAGTGCTTGGTTTAGGACAGGGGGTCCGAATCAGCCCCAGCATTTT.

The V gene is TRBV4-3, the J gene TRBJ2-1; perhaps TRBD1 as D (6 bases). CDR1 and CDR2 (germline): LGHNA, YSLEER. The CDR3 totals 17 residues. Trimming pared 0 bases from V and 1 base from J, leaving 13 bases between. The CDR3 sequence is CASSQEGRGSSYNEQFF. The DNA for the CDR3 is TGCGCCAGCAGCCAAGAGGGTAGGGGGAGTTCCTACAATGAGCAGTTCTTC.

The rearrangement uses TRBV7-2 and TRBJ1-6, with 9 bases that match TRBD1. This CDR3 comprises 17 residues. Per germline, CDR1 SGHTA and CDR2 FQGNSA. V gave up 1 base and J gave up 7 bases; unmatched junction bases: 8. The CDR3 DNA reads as TGTGCCAGCAGCTTAGACGGACGGACAGGGGTAAATTCACCCCTCCACTTT. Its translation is CASSLDGRTGVNSPLHF.

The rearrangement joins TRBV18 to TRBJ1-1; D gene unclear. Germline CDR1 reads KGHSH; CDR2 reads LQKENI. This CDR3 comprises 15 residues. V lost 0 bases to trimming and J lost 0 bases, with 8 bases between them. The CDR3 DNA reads TGTGCCAGCTCACCACCGAAGGTAGTGAACACTGAAGCTTTCTTT. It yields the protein CASSPPKVVNTEAFF. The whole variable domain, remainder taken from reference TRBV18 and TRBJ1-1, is NAGVMQNPRHLVRRRGQEARLRCSPMKGHSHVYWYRQLPEEGLKFMVYLQKENIIDESGMPKERFSAEFPKEGPSILRIQQVVRGDSAAYFCASSPPKVVNTEAFFGQGTRLTVV.

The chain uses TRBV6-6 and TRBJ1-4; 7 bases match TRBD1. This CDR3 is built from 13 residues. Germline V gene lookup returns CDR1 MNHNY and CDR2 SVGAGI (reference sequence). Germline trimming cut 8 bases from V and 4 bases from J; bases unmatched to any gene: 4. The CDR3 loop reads CASQTGFNEKLFF. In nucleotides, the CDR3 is TGTGCCAGCCAGACAGGGTTTAATGAAAAACTGTTTTTT.

The CDR3 here is CASSQVAGSLTDTQYF. CDR3 in DNA: TGTGCCAGCAGCCAAGTAGCGGGAAGCCTCACAGATACGCAGTATTTT. J is TRBJ2-3 and V is TRBV14; TRBD2 aligns across 8 bases. The CDR3 contains 16 residues. Germline trimming cut 1 base from V and 2 bases from J; bases unmatched to any gene: 5. Germline V gene lookup returns CDR1 SGHDN and CDR2 FVKESK.

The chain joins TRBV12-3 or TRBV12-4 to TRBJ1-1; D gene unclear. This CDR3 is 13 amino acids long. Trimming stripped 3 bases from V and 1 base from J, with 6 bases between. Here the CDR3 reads CASSFSANTEAFF. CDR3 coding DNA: TGTGCCAGCAGTTTTTCGGCGAACACTGAAGCTTTCTTT.

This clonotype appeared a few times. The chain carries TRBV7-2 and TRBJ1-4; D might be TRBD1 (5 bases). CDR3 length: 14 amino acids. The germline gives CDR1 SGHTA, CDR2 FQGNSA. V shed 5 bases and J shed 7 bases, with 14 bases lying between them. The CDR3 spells CASSPGSPGEKLFF. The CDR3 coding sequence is TGTGCCAGCAGCCCAGGGTCCCCGGGTGAAAAACTGTTTTTT.

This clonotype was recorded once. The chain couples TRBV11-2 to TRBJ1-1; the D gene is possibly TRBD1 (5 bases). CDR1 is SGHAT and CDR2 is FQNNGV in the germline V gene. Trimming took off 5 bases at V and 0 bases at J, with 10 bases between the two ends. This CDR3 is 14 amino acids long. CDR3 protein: CASSRGRLNTEAFF. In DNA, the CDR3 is TGTGCCAGCAGCCGGGGACGCTTGAACACTGAAGCTTTCTTT. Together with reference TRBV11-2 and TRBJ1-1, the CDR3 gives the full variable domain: EAGVAQSPRYKIIEKRQSVAFWCNPISGHATLYWYQQILGQGPKLLIQFQNNGVVDDSQLPKDRFSAERLKGVDSTLKIQPAKLEDSAVYLCASSRGRLNTEAFFGQGTRLTVV.

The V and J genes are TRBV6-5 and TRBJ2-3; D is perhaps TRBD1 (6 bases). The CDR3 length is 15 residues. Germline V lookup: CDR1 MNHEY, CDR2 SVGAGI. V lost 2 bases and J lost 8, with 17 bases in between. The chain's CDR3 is CASSYGGASRGTQYF. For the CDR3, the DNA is TGTGCCAGCAGTTACGGGGGAGCGTCCAGGGGTACGCAGTATTTT.

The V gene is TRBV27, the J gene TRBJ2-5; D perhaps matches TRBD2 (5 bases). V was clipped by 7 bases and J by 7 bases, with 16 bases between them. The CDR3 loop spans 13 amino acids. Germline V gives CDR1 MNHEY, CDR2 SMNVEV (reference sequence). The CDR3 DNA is TGTGCCAGCAAGGGCCACGTAGAGGGGACCCAGTACTTC. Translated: CASKGHVEGTQYF.

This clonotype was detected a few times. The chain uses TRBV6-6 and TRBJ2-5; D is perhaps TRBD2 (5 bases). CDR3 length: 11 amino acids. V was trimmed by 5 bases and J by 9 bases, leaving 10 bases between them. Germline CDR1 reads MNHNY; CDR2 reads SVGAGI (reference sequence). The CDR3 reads CASSATSSQYF. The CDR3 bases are TGTGCCAGCAGTGCAACTAGTTCCCAGTACTTC.

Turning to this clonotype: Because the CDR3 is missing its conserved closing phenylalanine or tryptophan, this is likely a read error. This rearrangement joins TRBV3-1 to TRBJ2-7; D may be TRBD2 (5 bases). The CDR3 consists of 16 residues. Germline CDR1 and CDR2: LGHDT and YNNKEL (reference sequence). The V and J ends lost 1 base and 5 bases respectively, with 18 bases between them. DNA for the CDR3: TGTGCCAGCAGCCAAGTTGGAGGAGCTAGATGGAACGAGCAGTACTCC. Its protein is CASSQVGGARWNEQYS.

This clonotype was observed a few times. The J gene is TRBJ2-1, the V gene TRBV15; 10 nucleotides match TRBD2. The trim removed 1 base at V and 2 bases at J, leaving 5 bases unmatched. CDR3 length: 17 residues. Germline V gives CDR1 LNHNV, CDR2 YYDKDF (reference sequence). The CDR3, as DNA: TGTGCCACCAGCAGAGCCCAAGCGGGAGGGCCCTACAATGAGCAGTTCTTC. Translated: CATSRAQAGGPYNEQFF.

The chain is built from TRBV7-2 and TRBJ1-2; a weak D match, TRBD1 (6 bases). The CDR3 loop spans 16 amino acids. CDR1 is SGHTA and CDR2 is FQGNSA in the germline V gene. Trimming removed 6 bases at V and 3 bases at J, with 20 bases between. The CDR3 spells CASSRRPRTVDYGYTF. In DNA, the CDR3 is TGTGCCAGCAGTCGAAGACCCCGGACAGTCGACTATGGCTACACCTTC. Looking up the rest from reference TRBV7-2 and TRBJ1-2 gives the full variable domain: GAGVSQSPSNKVTEKGKDVELRCDPISGHTALYWYRQSLGQGLEFLIYFQGNSAPDKSGLPSDRFSAERTGGSVSTLTIQRTQQEDSAVYLCASSRRPRTVDYGYTFGSGTRLTVV.

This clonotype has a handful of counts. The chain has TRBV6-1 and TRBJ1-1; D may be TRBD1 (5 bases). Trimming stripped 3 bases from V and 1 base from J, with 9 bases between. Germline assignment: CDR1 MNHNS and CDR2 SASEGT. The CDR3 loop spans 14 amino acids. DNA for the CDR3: TGTGCCAGCAGTGAGCCGGGGGGGAACACTGAAGCTTTCTTT. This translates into CASSEPGGNTEAFF.

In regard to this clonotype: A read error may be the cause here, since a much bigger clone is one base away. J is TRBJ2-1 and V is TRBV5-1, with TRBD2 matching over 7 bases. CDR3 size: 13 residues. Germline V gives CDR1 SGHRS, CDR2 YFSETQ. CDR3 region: CVSSRYGGTEQFF. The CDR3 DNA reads TGCGTCAGCAGCCGATACGGGGGGACTGAGCAGTTCTTC.

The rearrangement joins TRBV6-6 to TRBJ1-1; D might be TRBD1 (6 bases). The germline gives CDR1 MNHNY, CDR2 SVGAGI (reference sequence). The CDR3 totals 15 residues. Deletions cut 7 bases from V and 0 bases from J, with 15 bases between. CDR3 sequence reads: CASTKGGLMNTEAFF. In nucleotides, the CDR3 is TGTGCCAGCACTAAAGGGGGTCTCATGAACACTGAAGCTTTCTTT.

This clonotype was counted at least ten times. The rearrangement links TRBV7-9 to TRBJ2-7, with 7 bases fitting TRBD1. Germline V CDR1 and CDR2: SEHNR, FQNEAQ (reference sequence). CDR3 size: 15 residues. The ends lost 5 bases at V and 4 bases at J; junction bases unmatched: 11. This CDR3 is CASSLTQGPSYEQYF. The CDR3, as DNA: TGTGCCAGCAGCCTAACACAGGGGCCAAGTTACGAGCAGTACTTC.

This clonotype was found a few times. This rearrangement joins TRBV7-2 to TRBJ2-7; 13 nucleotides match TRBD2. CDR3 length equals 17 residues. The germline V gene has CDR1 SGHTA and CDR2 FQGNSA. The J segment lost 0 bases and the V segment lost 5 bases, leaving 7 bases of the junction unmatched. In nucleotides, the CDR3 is TGTGCCAGCAGCCTCGGCGGGACTAGCGGGATCTCCTACGAGCAGTACTTC. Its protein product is CASSLGGTSGISYEQYF.

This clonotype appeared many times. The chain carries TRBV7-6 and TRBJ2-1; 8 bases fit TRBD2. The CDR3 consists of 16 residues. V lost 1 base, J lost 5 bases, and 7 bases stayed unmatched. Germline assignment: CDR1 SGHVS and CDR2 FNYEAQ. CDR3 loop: CASSLEWLAGDNEQFF. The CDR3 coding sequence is TGTGCCAGCAGCTTAGAATGGCTAGCGGGTGACAATGAGCAGTTCTTC. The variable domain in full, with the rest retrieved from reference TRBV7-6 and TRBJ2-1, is GAGVSQSPRYKVTKRGQDVALRCDPISGHVSLYWYRQALGQGPEFLTYFNYEAQQDKSGLPNDRFSAERPEGSISTLTIQRTEQRDSAMYRCASSLEWLAGDNEQFFGPGTRLTVL.